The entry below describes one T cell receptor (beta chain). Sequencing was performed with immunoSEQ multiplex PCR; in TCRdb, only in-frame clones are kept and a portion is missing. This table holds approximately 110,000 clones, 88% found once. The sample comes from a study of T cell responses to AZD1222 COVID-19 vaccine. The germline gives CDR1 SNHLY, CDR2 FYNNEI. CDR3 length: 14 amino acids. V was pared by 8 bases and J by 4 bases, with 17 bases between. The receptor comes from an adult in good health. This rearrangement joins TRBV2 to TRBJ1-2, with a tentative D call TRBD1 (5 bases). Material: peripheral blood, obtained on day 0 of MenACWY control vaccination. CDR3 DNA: TGTGCCAGCCGAGACCTCGGGACTCCCTATGGCTACACCTTC. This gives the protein CASRDLGTPYGYTF.